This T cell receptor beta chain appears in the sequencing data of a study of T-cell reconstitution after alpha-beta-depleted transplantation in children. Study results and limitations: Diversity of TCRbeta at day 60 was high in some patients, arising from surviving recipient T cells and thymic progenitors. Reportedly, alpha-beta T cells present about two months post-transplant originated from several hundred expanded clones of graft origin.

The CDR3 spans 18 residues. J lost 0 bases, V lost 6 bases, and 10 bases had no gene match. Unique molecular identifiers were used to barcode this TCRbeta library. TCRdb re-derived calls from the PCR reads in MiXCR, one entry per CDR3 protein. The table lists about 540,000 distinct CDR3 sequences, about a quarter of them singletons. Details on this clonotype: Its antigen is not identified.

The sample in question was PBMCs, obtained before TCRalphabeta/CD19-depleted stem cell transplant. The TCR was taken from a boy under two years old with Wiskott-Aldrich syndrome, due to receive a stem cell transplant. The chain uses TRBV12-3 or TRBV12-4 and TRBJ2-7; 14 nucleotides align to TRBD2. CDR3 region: CASSPTSGRGLSSYEQYF. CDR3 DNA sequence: TGTGCCAGCAGCCCGACTAGCGGGAGGGGTTTGAGCTCCTACGAGCAGTACTTC.